Reported below is one TCR beta chain. Sequencing was performed with immunoSEQ multiplex PCR; in TCRdb, only in-frame clones are kept and a portion is missing. The table has some 19,000 clones, 81% seen once. This record belongs to a study of cytotoxic CD8 clonotypes in ibrutinib-treated CLL. The germline V and J ends were trimmed by 5 bases and 4 bases, with 8 bases remaining between them. The CDR3 totals 13 residues. The germline V gene has CDR1 MDHEN and CDR2 SYDVKM. The material sequenced was PBMCs, taken before ibrutinib treatment. This chain joins TRBV28 and TRBJ2-2; D not certain. This clonotype was obtained from a human donor with chronic lymphocytic leukemia. CDR3 bases: TGTGCCAGCAGTCACGAGTCCACCGGGGAGCTGTTTTTT. Amino acids: CASSHESTGELFF.